These 22 T cell receptor beta chains originate from one sample sequenced in a study of shared clonotypes between healthy human individuals. Generated by immunoSEQ multiplex PCR, the TCRdb table keeps only in-frame clones and is missing some. The table shows about 470,000 clones, with about 76% occurring only once. Sequenced input: PBMCs. All receptors derive from a woman aged 40 to 50 in good health. Some clones in this sample may be carry-over from other donors' samples.

Concerning this clone: Sequence at one end of the junction differs from germline and may be a read error. This chain joins TRBV18 and TRBJ1-1, with unresolved D. The CDR3 has 12 amino acids. Germline V gene data show CDR1 as KGHSH and CDR2 as LQKENI. In DNA, the CDR3 is TGTGCCAGCTCAAGGGAGAACGCTGAAGCTTTCTTT. Its translation is CASSRENAEAFF.

The chain employs TRBV11-2 and TRBJ2-2; D is unclear. The CDR3 covers 15 residues. Germline loops: CDR1 SGHAT, CDR2 FQNNGV. Trimming stripped 1 base from V and 1 base from J, with 7 bases between. CDR3 in amino acids: CASSLAQRNTGELFF. CDR3 bases: TGTGCCAGCAGCTTAGCCCAGCGGAACACCGGGGAGCTGTTTTTT.

The rearrangement joins TRBV7-2 to TRBJ2-5; 13 nucleotides agree with TRBD2. Germline V lookup: CDR1 SGHTA, CDR2 FQGNSA. The CDR3 spans 16 residues. Trimming removed 5 bases from V and 1 base from J; junction bases left unmatched: 4. CDR3 in amino acids: CASSQTSGRRQETQYF. Written as DNA, the CDR3 is TGTGCCAGCAGCCAGACTAGCGGGAGGCGCCAAGAGACCCAGTACTTC.

On this clone itself: The sample holds other DNA sequences that translate to the same CDR3. CDR3 region: CASSLGGAGTDTQYF. Here the CDR3 DNA reads TGTGCCAGCTCCCTTGGCGGGGCGGGCACAGATACGCAGTATTTT. The V gene is TRBV28, the J gene TRBJ2-3, with D possibly being TRBD2 (6 bases). Per the germline V gene, CDR1 is MDHEN and CDR2 is SYDVKM. There are 15 residues in the CDR3. V was pared by 8 bases and J by 1 base, with 16 bases between.

This clone was detected a few times. The genes are TRBV6-1 and TRBJ1-1; D unclear. Germline assignment: CDR1 MNHNS and CDR2 SASEGT. The CDR3 sequence is 13 residues long. The ends were cut back, 5 bases at V and 1 base at J, with 8 bases in the middle. Here the CDR3 reads CASSPRSNTEAFF. The CDR3 DNA reads as TGTGCCAGCAGTCCGCGTTCGAACACTGAAGCTTTCTTT.

The chain is built from TRBV2 and TRBJ1-5; D not resolved. This CDR3 has 16 amino acids. Per the germline V gene, CDR1 is SNHLY and CDR2 is FYNNEI. The V and J ends lost 0 bases and 0 bases respectively, with 9 bases between them. In nucleotides, the CDR3 is TGTGCCAGCAGTGAAGCTGGACGGTATAGCAATCAGCCCCAGCATTTT. It specifies CASSEAGRYSNQPQHF.

This clone has a single count. The chain has TRBV6-1 and TRBJ2-7, with 9 bases identical to TRBD2. The CDR3 has 15 residues. J gave up 2 bases and V 4 bases, and 6 bases lay outside the gene matches. Germline CDR1 MNHNS, CDR2 SASEGT. The CDR3 sequence is CASSVVAGEAYEQYF. The CDR3 DNA reads TGTGCCAGCAGTGTAGTAGCGGGAGAAGCCTACGAGCAGTACTTC.

This sequence joins TRBV5-4 and TRBJ1-2; D is undetermined. Germline V CDR1 and CDR2: SGHNT, YYREEE (reference sequence). Deletions cut 3 bases from V and 2 bases from J, with 8 bases between. CDR3 length equals 13 residues. The CDR3 loop reads CASSSQNNYGYTF. CDR3 DNA sequence: TGTGCCAGCAGCTCTCAGAACAACTATGGCTACACCTTC. Combining the CDR3 with reference TRBV5-4 and TRBJ1-2 gives the whole variable domain ETGVTQSPTHLIKTRGQQVTLRCSSQSGHNTVSWYQQALGQGPQFIFQYYREEENGRGNFPPRFSGLQFPNYSSELNVNALELDDSALYLCASSSQNNYGYTFGSGTRLTVV.

This chain uses TRBV7-9 with TRBJ2-1; 14 bases align to TRBD2. The J segment lost 3 bases and the V segment lost 3 bases, leaving 4 bases of the junction unmatched. The V gene's germline CDR1 is SEHNR and CDR2 FQNEAQ (reference sequence). The CDR3 contains 17 residues. CDR3 DNA sequence: TGTGCCAGCAGCTTTGGGACTAGCGGGAGCGGCTACAATGAGCAGTTCTTC. This sequence encodes CASSFGTSGSGYNEQFF. Supplemented by reference TRBV7-9 and TRBJ2-1, the full variable domain reads DTGVSQNPRHKITKRGQNVTFRCDPISEHNRLYWYRQTLGQGPEFLTYFQNEAQLEKSRLLSDRFSAERPKGSFSTLEIQRTEQGDSAMYLCASSFGTSGSGYNEQFFGPGTRLTVL.

The rearrangement joins TRBV6-1 to TRBJ1-5; TRBD1 matches 7 bases. The trim removed 3 bases at V and 2 bases at J, leaving 4 bases unmatched. Germline CDR1 and CDR2: MNHNS and SASEGT. This CDR3 comprises 15 residues. DNA of the CDR3: TGTGCCAGCAGTGAGGGGGACAGAGGCAATCAGCCCCAGCATTTT. Translating gives CASSEGDRGNQPQHF.

The DNA of the CDR3 is TGTGCCAGCAGCCTGGGCGTGGGGGTTGAAGAGACCCAGTACTTC. Translating it yields CASSLGVGVEETQYF. The gene calls are TRBV7-8 and TRBJ2-5, with D perhaps assigned TRBD1 or TRBD2 (5 bases each). V was cut by 5 bases and J by 3 bases, with 16 bases left in between. The CDR3 extends over 15 amino acids. Germline V gene lookup returns CDR1 SGHVS and CDR2 FQNEAQ.

The chain combines TRBV29-1 with TRBJ1-1; 9 bases fit TRBD1. The J segment lost 11 bases and the V segment lost 2 bases, leaving 6 bases of the junction unmatched. The CDR3 totals 12 residues. The germline V gene encodes CDR1 SQVTM and CDR2 ANQGSEA. The CDR3 reads CSVERDRARAFF. CDR3 in DNA: TGCAGCGTTGAAAGGGACAGGGCTAGGGCTTTCTTT. The whole variable domain, filled in from reference TRBV29-1 and TRBJ1-1, reads SAVISQKPSRDICQRGTSLTIQCQVDSQVTMMFWYRQQPGQSLTLIATANQGSEATYESGFVIDKFPISRPNLTFSTLTVSNMSPEDSSIYLCSVERDRARAFFGQGTRLTVV.

The J gene is TRBJ1-1, the V gene TRBV7-9; D perhaps matches TRBD1 (6 bases). The germline V gene encodes CDR1 SEHNR and CDR2 FQNEAQ (reference sequence). CDR3 length equals 14 residues. V shed 2 bases and J shed 3 bases, with 10 bases lying between them. In DNA form, the CDR3 reads TGTGCCAGCAGCTTAACAGGGTATCACACTGAAGCTTTCTTT. Its translation is CASSLTGYHTEAFF.

This chain uses TRBV5-4 with TRBJ2-1; D call uncertain. The CDR3 sequence is 17 residues long. Trimming cost V 4 bases and J 0 bases, with 17 bases left between them. CDR1 is SGHNT, CDR2 YYREEE, per germline (reference sequence). The CDR3 nucleotides read TGTGCCAGCAGCGACCATTGGGATATGAGCTCCTACAATGAGCAGTTCTTC. Amino acid sequence: CASSDHWDMSSYNEQFF. Full variable domain (rest looked up from reference TRBV5-4 and TRBJ2-1): ETGVTQSPTHLIKTRGQQVTLRCSSQSGHNTVSWYQQALGQGPQFIFQYYREEENGRGNFPPRFSGLQFPNYSSELNVNALELDDSALYLCASSDHWDMSSYNEQFFGPGTRLTVL.

This clone was seen just once. The chain carries TRBV18 and TRBJ1-4; D is unclear. Germline CDR1 and CDR2: KGHSH and LQKENI. The CDR3 spans 18 residues. V lost 3 bases to trimming and J lost 0 bases, with 17 bases between them. In DNA, the CDR3 is TGTGCCAGCTCACCCTCCGGGAGGCCGAAGGCAACTAATGAAAAACTGTTTTTT. It is translated as CASSPSGRPKATNEKLFF.

The rearrangement links TRBV5-1 to TRBJ1-4; D is uncertain. The CDR3 is 16 amino acids. Trimming shortened V by 0 bases and J by 3 bases, and 12 bases separated the two germline ends. CDR1 and CDR2 from the germline V gene are SGHRS and YFSETQ. Here the CDR3 DNA reads TGCGCCAGCAGCTTGGCCAAGGCGGAATCTAATGAAAAACTGTTTTTT. It encodes CASSLAKAESNEKLFF.

The chain combines TRBV25-1 with TRBJ1-4; D perhaps matches TRBD1 (6 bases). Trimming removed 0 bases at V and 1 base at J, with 9 bases between. The CDR3 length is 16 residues. Germline V lookup: CDR1 MGHDK, CDR2 SYGVNS. The CDR3: CASSEYKGETNEKLFF. CDR3 nucleotides: TGTGCCAGCAGTGAATATAAGGGGGAAACTAATGAAAAACTGTTTTTT.

The rearrangement joins TRBV5-6 to TRBJ2-7; perhaps D is TRBD1 or TRBD2 (5 bases each). Germline loops: CDR1 SGHDT, CDR2 YYEEEE. This CDR3 is 13 amino acids long. V was pared by 0 bases and J by 6 bases, with 10 bases between. The CDR3 DNA follows: TGTGCCAGCAGCTTGGACCGGGACGGCGAGCAGTACTTC. This sequence encodes CASSLDRDGEQYF.

The chain employs TRBV27 and TRBJ1-4, with D hard to call. The CDR3 consists of 15 residues. Trimming took 3 bases from V and 0 from J, leaving 8 bases between them. Germline CDR1 reads MNHEY; CDR2 reads SMNVEV (reference sequence). The CDR3 DNA follows: TGTGCCAGCAGTTTGAACTACGCAACTAATGAAAAACTGTTTTTT. Encoded protein: CASSLNYATNEKLFF.

The chain recombines TRBV2 with TRBJ2-3, with 10 positions matching TRBD1. Losses at the gene ends were 6 bases for V and 2 bases for J; bases not matched to a gene: 5. Germline CDR1 reads SNHLY; CDR2 reads FYNNEI. This CDR3 has 15 residues. The CDR3 loop reads CASRGTGDITDTQYF. In DNA form, the CDR3 reads TGTGCCAGCAGGGGGACAGGGGATATCACAGATACGCAGTATTTT.

The V call is TRBV5-1, the J call TRBJ2-1, with TRBD2 matching 10 bases. Germline CDR1 is SGHRS and CDR2 is YFSETQ. The V gene end was trimmed by 3 bases and the J gene end by 3 bases; junction bases not matched to a gene: 0. The CDR3 runs 14 residues. For the CDR3, the DNA is TGCGCCAGCAGCTGGACTAGCGGCTACAATGAGCAGTTCTTC. Translated, it gives CASSWTSGYNEQFF.

CDR3 coding DNA: TGTGCCAGCAGTCCAAACACTGAAGCTTTCTTT. This gives the protein CASSPNTEAFF. The chain recombines TRBV28 with TRBJ1-1, with D unclear. The ends were cut back, 5 bases at V and 2 bases at J, with 3 bases in the middle. The CDR3 extends over 11 amino acids. Germline CDR1 MDHEN, CDR2 SYDVKM.